The clone carrying this T cell receptor (beta chain) was detected only a few times. Its antigen is unidentified. These data belong to a study of post-analysis software for immune sequencing data. Regarding the study as a whole: Multiple sclerosis was associated with a significant reduction in normalized Chao1 diversity relative to controls. In patients, TRBV5-6, TRBV5-1 and TRBV20-1 belonged to roughly 5 TRBV segments found more frequently than in controls.

Unique molecular identifiers were carried by the TCR beta cDNA libraries. T cells, roughly 1 to 10 million of them, yielded 500,000 or so cDNA molecules. A single record per CDR3 protein comes from TCRdb applying MiXCR to the PCR reads. The sample shows 350,000 to 450,000 distinct CDR3 sequences, around 33% of them seen only once. Per germline, CDR1 SGDLS and CDR2 YYNGEE. The CDR3 sequence is 15 residues long. Trimming stripped 0 bases from V and 2 bases from J, with 12 bases between. The receptor was isolated from a girl under 18 with multiple sclerosis. The sample taken for sequencing was blood. V is TRBV9 and J is TRBJ2-7; D gene unclear. CDR3 coding DNA: TGTGCCAGCAGCGTAGGGGCAGCTTTTACCTACGAGCAGTACTTC. It codes for CASSVGAAFTYEQYF.